Presented here are 21 T cell receptor beta chains from one specimen sequenced in a study of blood T cell repertoires in COVID-19. Method: immunoSEQ multiplex PCR; TCRdb's copy keeps in-frame clones and lacks some. This sample has over 10,000 clones, with about 88% found just once. The sequencing input was peripheral blood. The receptors shown here come from a human donor in a cohort sampled during active COVID-19.

This clone appeared a few times. The rearrangement joins TRBV25-1 to TRBJ2-2; possibly TRBD2 for D (5 bases). CDR3 length: 12 amino acids. Germline V gene lookup returns CDR1 MGHDK and CDR2 SYGVNS. Between the trimmed V and J ends, which lost 4 bases and 7 bases, there was a span of 7 bases. The CDR3 loop reads CASSAGNGELFF. DNA for the CDR3: TGTGCCAGCAGTGCGGGGAACGGGGAGCTGTTTTTT.

J is TRBJ2-1 and V is TRBV7-9, with D uncertain. The CDR3 is made up of 15 amino acids. V was clipped by 3 bases and J by 4 bases, with 13 bases between them. Looked up from germline, CDR1 is SEHNR and CDR2 is FQNEAQ (reference sequence). CDR3 in amino acids: CASSFPFGPYNEQFF. As DNA, the CDR3 is TGTGCCAGCAGCTTCCCCTTTGGGCCGTACAATGAGCAGTTCTTC.

The V and J genes are TRBV18 and TRBJ1-1; D remains unclear. CDR3 length: 14 residues. V was shortened by 3 bases and J by 2 bases, with 10 bases between the two germline ends. Per germline, CDR1 KGHSH and CDR2 LQKENI. The CDR3 DNA follows: TGTGCCAGCTCACCTGGGCAGGAAAACACTGAAGCTTTCTTT. This codes for CASSPGQENTEAFF.

The chain uses TRBV7-6 and TRBJ2-1, with TRBD1 matching over 9 bases. The CDR3 sequence is 16 residues long. V lost 5 bases to trimming and J lost 8 bases; unmatched junction nucleotides: 13. CDR1 is SGHVS, CDR2 FNYEAQ, per germline. Written as DNA, the CDR3 is TGTGCCAGCAGCCCTATTCCGGACAGGGGACGGGATGAGCAGTTCTTC. Translated: CASSPIPDRGRDEQFF.

The rearrangement links TRBV12-5 to TRBJ2-3; 10 nucleotides agree with TRBD2. This CDR3 contains 17 residues. Trimming removed 4 bases from V and 0 bases from J; junction bases left unmatched: 7. The germline V gene has CDR1 LGHNT and CDR2 FRNRAP. The CDR3 bases are TGTGCTAGTGGTTCCCGGGGTAGCGGGGGGAGCACAGATACGCAGTATTTT. Translation: CASGSRGSGGSTDTQYF.

The J gene is TRBJ2-5, the V gene TRBV21-1; the table's TRBD2 call for D was not verified on the DNA. TRBV21-1 is classified as a pseudogene. There are 15 residues in the CDR3. CDR3 sequence: CASSLLRGGQETQYF. The DNA for the CDR3 is TGTGCCAGCAGCCTACTGAGGGGAGGCCAAGAGACCCAGTACTTC.

This clone was seen a few times. The J gene is TRBJ1-4, the V gene TRBV30; no definite D call. Trimming stripped 3 bases from V and 4 bases from J, with 9 bases between. Germline CDR1 reads GTSNPN; CDR2 reads SVGIG (reference sequence). This CDR3 is built from 13 residues. Here the CDR3 reads CAWSPNGNEKLFF. The CDR3 nucleotides are TGTGCCTGGAGCCCTAACGGTAATGAAAAACTGTTTTTT.

In nucleotides, the CDR3 is TGTGCCAGCAGTTCAAACACCCTCCCTACGCAGTATTTT. Translation gives CASSSNTLPTQYF. The chain has TRBV6-2 or TRBV6-3 and TRBJ2-3; D unclear. The germline V gene encodes CDR1 MNHEY and CDR2 SVGEGT. Trimming cost V 4 bases and J 8 bases, with 13 bases left between them. This CDR3 has 13 residues.

The chain recombines TRBV4-3 with TRBJ1-5; 7 bases are shared with TRBD1. The germline gives CDR1 LGHNA, CDR2 YSLEER. Trimming cost V 4 bases and J 7 bases; bases outside gene matches: 7. This CDR3 has 14 amino acids. The CDR3 here is CASSPTSTGQPQHF. CDR3 in DNA: TGCGCCAGCAGCCCCACGTCGACAGGGCAGCCCCAGCATTTT.

This clone was detected once. The rearrangement links TRBV7-9 to TRBJ1-1; a weak D match, TRBD1 (5 bases). V dropped 0 bases and J dropped 7 bases, with 12 bases sitting between them. This CDR3 spans 14 amino acids. Germline V gene sequence: CDR1 SEHNR, CDR2 FQNEAQ (reference sequence). The CDR3 is CASSLAGGLGEAFF. CDR3 sequence (DNA): TGTGCCAGCAGCTTAGCGGGGGGTTTAGGTGAAGCTTTCTTT.

The chain is built from TRBV13 and TRBJ1-2; D unclear. The CDR3 runs to 14 residues. Germline V gene lookup returns CDR1 PRHDT and CDR2 FYEKMQ (reference sequence). Trimming took off 0 bases at V and 0 bases at J, with 5 bases between the two ends. DNA for the CDR3: TGTGCCAGCAGCTTAGGTTCAGCTAACTATGGCTACACCTTC. Protein sequence: CASSLGSANYGYTF. Filled out from reference TRBV13 and TRBJ1-2, the complete variable domain reads AAGVIQSPRHLIKEKRETATLKCYPIPRHDTVYWYQQGPGQDPQFLISFYEKMQSDKGSIPDRFSAQQFSDYHSELNMSSLELGDSALYFCASSLGSANYGYTFGSGTRLTVV.

In this sample, this clone turned up a few times. Other DNA variants within this sample encode the same CDR3. The chain couples TRBV7-2 to TRBJ1-6; no reliable D call. Trimming took 1 base from V and 10 from J, leaving 5 bases between them. Germline V gives CDR1 SGHTA, CDR2 FQGNSA. This CDR3 has 12 amino acids. CDR3 DNA sequence: TGTGCCAGCAGCTTAGGAGCATCACCCCTCCACTTT. It encodes CASSLGASPLHF. Combining the CDR3 with reference TRBV7-2 and TRBJ1-6 gives the whole variable domain GAGVSQSPSNKVTEKGKDVELRCDPISGHTALYWYRQSLGQGLEFLIYFQGNSAPDKSGLPSDRFSAERTGGSVSTLTIQRTQQEDSAVYLCASSLGASPLHFGNGTRLTVT.

The chain recombines TRBV19 with TRBJ2-7, with 9 nucleotides matching TRBD1. V shed 4 bases, J shed 2 bases, and the junction held 3 bases outside the gene matches. The CDR3 is made up of 14 amino acids. CDR1 is LNHDA, CDR2 SQIVND, per germline (reference sequence). CDR3 nucleotides: TGTGCCAGTAGTAGGGACAGGGAGGCCTACGAGCAGTACTTC. Protein product: CASSRDREAYEQYF. The full variable domain, with the rest looked up from reference TRBV19 and TRBJ2-7, is DGGITQSPKYLFRKEGQNVTLSCEQNLNHDAMYWYRQDPGQGLRLIYYSQIVNDFQKGDIAEGYSVSREKKESFPLTVTSAQKNPTAFYLCASSRDREAYEQYFGPGTRLTVT.

This chain uses TRBV7-9 with TRBJ2-7; 10 nucleotides line up with TRBD2. The CDR3 covers 12 residues. CDR1 is SEHNR, CDR2 FQNEAQ, per germline (reference sequence). Losses at the gene ends were 8 bases for V and 3 bases for J; bases not matched to a gene: 1. CDR3 amino acids: CASEREGYEQYF. The CDR3 DNA follows: TGTGCCAGCGAGCGGGAGGGCTACGAGCAGTACTTC.

The CDR3 DNA is TGTGCCAGCAGCGAGACAGGGGTTGAGGGTGAAAAACTGTTTTTT. Its protein is CASSETGVEGEKLFF. The chain is built from TRBV7-9 and TRBJ1-4; 8 bases match TRBD1. The length of the CDR3 is 15 residues. Per the germline V gene, CDR1 is SEHNR and CDR2 is FQNEAQ (reference sequence). With V trimmed by 5 bases and J by 7 bases, 9 bases remained unmatched.

This chain connects TRBV21-1 to TRBJ2-7; the DNA was not compared with TRBD1, the D call given in the table. TRBV21-1 represents a pseudogene. The CDR3 is 15 amino acids. The CDR3 loop reads CASSGGQGAEDEQYF. In DNA, the CDR3 is TGTGCCAGCAGCGGTGGGCAGGGGGCGGAGGACGAGCAGTACTTC.

The V gene is TRBV30, the J gene TRBJ1-4; possible D gene TRBD1, 5 bases. CDR3 length equals 13 residues. Trimming pared 1 base from V and 5 bases from J, leaving 8 bases between. In germline, CDR1 is GTSNPN, CDR2 SVGIG (reference sequence). CDR3 sequence (DNA): TGTGCCTGGAGTGGGGGGGGAAATGAAAAACTGTTTTTT. Its protein is CAWSGGGNEKLFF.

V is TRBV6-2 or TRBV6-3 and J is TRBJ2-7; D assignment may be TRBD1 or TRBD2 (5 bases each). Trimming removed 6 bases at V and 6 bases at J, with 12 bases between. Germline CDR1 is MNHEY and CDR2 is SVGEGT. This CDR3 is built from 12 residues. CDR3 amino acids: CASSPGRGEQYF. The CDR3 nucleotides read TGTGCCAGCAGCCCAGGGAGAGGCGAGCAGTACTTC.

The gene calls are TRBV15 and TRBJ2-2; D may be TRBD1 (5 bases). Trimming cost V 1 base and J 0 bases, with 12 bases left between them. CDR3 length: 17 amino acids. Germline CDR1 and CDR2: LNHNV and YYDKDF (reference sequence). CDR3 nucleotides: TGTGCCACCAGCAGAGGTCGGGCAGGGCCGAACACCGGGGAGCTGTTTTTT. It yields the protein CATSRGRAGPNTGELFF.

DNA for the CDR3: TGTGCCAGCTCACCTGGACAGGTCGGGAACACTGAAGCTTTCTTT. This gives the protein CASSPGQVGNTEAFF. This chain uses TRBV18 with TRBJ1-1; 7 bases fit TRBD1. The germline V gene encodes CDR1 KGHSH and CDR2 LQKENI. CDR3 size: 15 residues. The V and J ends lost 3 bases and 1 base, in that order; junction bases with no gene match: 5.

The chain has TRBV5-6 and TRBJ2-1, with a possible D match to TRBD2 (5 bases). The germline gives CDR1 SGHDT, CDR2 YYEEEE. Trimming removed 4 bases at V and 2 bases at J, with 13 bases between. The CDR3 covers 15 residues. The DNA of the CDR3 is TGTGCCAGCAGCCTCGACCGGGAAACCTACAATGAGCAGTTCTTC. Encoded protein: CASSLDRETYNEQFF.